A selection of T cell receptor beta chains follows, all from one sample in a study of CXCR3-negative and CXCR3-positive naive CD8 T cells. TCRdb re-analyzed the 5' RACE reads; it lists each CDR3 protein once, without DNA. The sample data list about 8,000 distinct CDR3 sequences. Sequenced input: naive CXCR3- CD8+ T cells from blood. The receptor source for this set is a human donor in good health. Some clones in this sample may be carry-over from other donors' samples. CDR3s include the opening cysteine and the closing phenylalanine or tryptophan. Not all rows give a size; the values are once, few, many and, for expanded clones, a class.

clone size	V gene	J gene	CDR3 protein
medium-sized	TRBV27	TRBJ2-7	CASSLTGSYEQYF
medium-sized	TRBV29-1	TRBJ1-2	CSVGGSSQGYTF
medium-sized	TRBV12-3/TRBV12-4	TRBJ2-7	CASSQGQATYEQYF
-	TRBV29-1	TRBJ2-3	CSVECQGADTQYF
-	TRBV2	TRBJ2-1	CATKGQGDWGNEQFF
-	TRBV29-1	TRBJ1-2	CSVYASHGYTF
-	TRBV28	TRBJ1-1	CASSLSGNEAFF
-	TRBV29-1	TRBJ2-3	CSVEDLGRSTQYF
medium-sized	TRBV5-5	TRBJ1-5	CASSLQGWPQHF
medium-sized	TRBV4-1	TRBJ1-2	CASSQDVRFGYTF
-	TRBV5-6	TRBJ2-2	CASSLRQGASGELFF
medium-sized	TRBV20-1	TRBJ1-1	CSAPLGRGWNTEAFF
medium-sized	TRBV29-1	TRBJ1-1	CSALLQGAGTEAFF
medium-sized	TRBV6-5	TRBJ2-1	CASIFGRKQFF
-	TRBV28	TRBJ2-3	CASSGGLETPDTQYF
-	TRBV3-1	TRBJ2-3	CASSQDLRQGPDTQYF
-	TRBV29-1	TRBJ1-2	CGYAGNLLDYGYTF
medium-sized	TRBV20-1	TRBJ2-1	CSTLSGRQDNEQFF
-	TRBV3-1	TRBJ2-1	CASSQENGLHSYNEQFF
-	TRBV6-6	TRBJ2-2	CASNGLNTGELFF
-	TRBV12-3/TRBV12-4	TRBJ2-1	CASSPTSGNEQFF
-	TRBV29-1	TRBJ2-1	CSPEGGRPLSYNEQFF
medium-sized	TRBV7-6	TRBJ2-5	CASSLYLAGLQETQYF
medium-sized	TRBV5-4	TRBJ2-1	CASSNSLGDEQFF
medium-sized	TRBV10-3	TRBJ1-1	CAINSEGGNTEAFF
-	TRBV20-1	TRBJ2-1	CSATTSGRTYNEQFF
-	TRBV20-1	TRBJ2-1	CRTLAGGLNEQFF
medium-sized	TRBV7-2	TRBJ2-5	CASSLEGFETQYF
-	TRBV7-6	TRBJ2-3	CASRLAAEFTDTQYF
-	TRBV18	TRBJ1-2	CASSPPKEGDGYTF
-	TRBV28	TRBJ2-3	CASSLSPEGFGTDTQYF
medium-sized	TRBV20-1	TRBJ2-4	CSARRPTGNIQYF
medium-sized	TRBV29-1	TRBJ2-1	CSVVGGRAYNEQFF
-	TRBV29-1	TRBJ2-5	CSVNDRVLQETQYF
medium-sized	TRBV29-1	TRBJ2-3	CSVEHEALTDTQYF
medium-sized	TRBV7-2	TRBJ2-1	CASSLIGRREGPYNEQFF
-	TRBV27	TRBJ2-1	CASSLRGAMMQFF
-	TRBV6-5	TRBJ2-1	CASSKLGAGSSYNEQFF
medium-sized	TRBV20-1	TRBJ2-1	CSAAYGTSGYTNEQFF
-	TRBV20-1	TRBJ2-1	CSARVWQEDSYNEQFF
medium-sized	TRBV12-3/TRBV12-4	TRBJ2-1	CASSPLRDFSYNEQFF
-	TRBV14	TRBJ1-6	CASSLWTGSPLHF
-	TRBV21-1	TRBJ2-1	CASRAIHEQFF
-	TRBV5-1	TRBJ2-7	CASSLSWTTKDEQYF
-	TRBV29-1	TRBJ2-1	CSVEVLEDRGAINEQFF
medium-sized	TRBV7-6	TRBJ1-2	CASSLGPAYGYTF
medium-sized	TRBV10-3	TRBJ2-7	CATDTWTSGATYEQYF
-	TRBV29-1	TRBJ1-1	CSVETGKNTEAFF
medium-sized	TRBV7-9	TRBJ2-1	CASSGERENNEQFF
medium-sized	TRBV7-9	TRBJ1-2	CASSERSGTDWYGYTF
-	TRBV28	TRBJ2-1	CASSLSVGYNEQFF